The clone carrying this TCR beta chain has just a few counts. Its specificity is not known. The sample originates from a study of T cells in localized non-small cell lung cancer. TCRdb keeps only in-frame clones here, not all; method: immunoSEQ multiplex PCR. The sample carries roughly 36,000 clones, 79% recorded once. The germline CDR1 and CDR2 sequences are SSHAT and FNYEAQ (reference sequence). This CDR3 is 18 amino acids long. General study results and limits: Of the top 100 tumor clones, median around 60 were in adjacent lung, over 25 among its top 100. Analysis by sequencing included only one tumor region, so heterogeneity remains possible.

Sequenced here: PBMCs, sampled before any cancer treatment. The chain has TRBV7-7 and TRBJ1-1; D may be TRBD1 (6 bases). The TCR originated in a woman aged 40-69 years with stage II squamous cell lung carcinoma. In DNA, the CDR3 is TGTGCTAGCGGCTCCCAAGGACAGAATCAGCACCAAAACACTGAAGCTTTCTTT. This sequence encodes CASGSQGQNQHQNTEAFF.